These 21 T cell receptor beta chains originate from one sample sequenced in a study of T cells in Graves' hyperthyroidism and ophthalmopathy. TCR beta CDR3 regions were amplified from RNA. In the first-round RT-PCR of the TCR CDR3, the HTBI primer set was used. MiXCR, run by TCRdb on the multiplex PCR reads, gives a single entry per CDR3 protein. The repertoire holds 350,000 to 400,000 distinct CDR3 sequences, approximately 15% seen once, with 11% in the top ten. Sequencing was done on a sample of blood. The receptors here all came from a woman aged 55-70 years with Graves' hyperthyroidism.

This clonotype occurred many times. J is TRBJ2-1 and V is TRBV18; TRBD1 agrees at 8 bases. Germline lookup yields CDR1 KGHSH and CDR2 LQKENI. The CDR3 runs 17 residues. V lost 0 bases, J lost 7 bases, and 11 bases stayed unmatched. CDR3 sequence (DNA): TGTGCCAGCTCACCACCAGCTGACAGGGGACTCAAGAATGAGCAGTTCTTC. Residues: CASSPPADRGLKNEQFF.

This clonotype was counted ten times or more. The chain links TRBV4-1 to TRBJ1-2; D is ambiguous. This CDR3 has 16 residues. V gave up 2 bases and J gave up 4 bases, with 17 bases separating them. Germline V gene sequence: CDR1 MGHRA, CDR2 YSYEKL. CDR3 DNA sequence: TGCGCCAGCAGCCAACTCTTAAGCCCGGTCGGCTATGGCTACACCTTC. Residues: CASSQLLSPVGYGYTF.

This clonotype was counted at least ten times. The chain is built from TRBV11-3 and TRBJ2-3; 9 bases agree with TRBD2. Unmatched junction bases numbered 6, after V lost 5 bases and J lost 3 bases. The germline V gene has CDR1 SGHNT and CDR2 YENEEA. The CDR3 is made up of 15 amino acids. The CDR3 is CASSPGAGGTDTQYF. CDR3 sequence (DNA): TGTGCCAGCAGCCCGGGGGCGGGAGGGACAGATACGCAGTATTTT.

Many counts were recorded for this clonotype. The chain couples TRBV2 to TRBJ2-7; D not certain. Germline loops: CDR1 SNHLY, CDR2 FYNNEI. V lost 6 bases and J 3 bases, leaving 15 bases between the germline ends. The CDR3 covers 14 residues. CDR3 DNA sequence: TGTGCCAGCAGGGAGACCGATCTACTCTACGAGCAGTACTTC. It specifies CASRETDLLYEQYF.

The genes are TRBV7-8 and TRBJ2-7; TRBD2 matches at 14 bases. V lost 1 base, J lost 0 bases, and 14 bases stayed unmatched. Germline CDR1 SGHVS, CDR2 FQNEAQ. This CDR3 contains 21 residues. CDR3 residues: CASSLVIFQTSGRGFSYEQYF. For the CDR3, the DNA is TGTGCCAGCAGCTTAGTCATCTTTCAGACTAGCGGGAGGGGCTTCTCCTACGAGCAGTACTTC.

This chain uses TRBV20-1 with TRBJ1-1; 11 bases are shared with TRBD1. Germline V lookup: CDR1 DFQATT, CDR2 SNEGSKA (reference sequence). J was trimmed by 4 bases and V by 1 base; bases with no gene match: 2. The CDR3 is 14 residues long. CDR3 sequence (DNA): TGCAGTGCTAGAGGGGACAGGGGGGGCACTGAAGCTTTCTTT. This gives the protein CSARGDRGGTEAFF.

V usage is TRBV12-5 and J usage is TRBJ2-5; a weak D match, TRBD2 (5 bases). V lost 7 bases to trimming and J lost 3 bases, with 9 bases between them. Germline V gene data show CDR1 as LGHNT and CDR2 as FRNRAP. This CDR3 contains 12 residues. The CDR3 sequence is CASASREETQYF. The CDR3 DNA sequence: TGTGCTAGTGCCTCGCGGGAAGAGACCCAGTACTTC.

This clonotype was seen a handful of times. The chain links TRBV5-4 to TRBJ1-4; D gene uncertain. The V gene's germline CDR1 is SGHNT and CDR2 YYREEE (reference sequence). V was trimmed by 4 bases and J by 0 bases, leaving 1 base between them. The CDR3 loop spans 12 amino acids. The CDR3 DNA reads TGTGCCAGCAGCACAACTAATGAAAAACTGTTTTTT. Translating it yields CASSTTNEKLFF.

This clonotype was counted many times. This chain uses TRBV20-1 with TRBJ2-7; either TRBD1 or TRBD2 may fit D (7 bases each). Trimming took off 6 bases at V and 1 base at J, with 19 bases between the two ends. This CDR3 comprises 15 residues. CDR1 is DFQATT, CDR2 SNEGSKA, per germline (reference sequence). The DNA for the CDR3 is TGCAGTGCACCAAGTCCAGGGGGAGGGTCCTACGAGCAGTACTTC. Translating gives CSAPSPGGGSYEQYF.

The gene calls are TRBV7-2 and TRBJ2-7, with D unresolved. This CDR3 is 13 amino acids long. With 5 bases removed from V and 4 bases from J, the gap between germline ends came to 12 bases. Germline V CDR1 and CDR2: SGHTA, FQGNSA. For the CDR3, the DNA is TGTGCCAGCAGCACCGGAAGGTCTTACGAGCAGTACTTC. This translates into CASSTGRSYEQYF.

The chain uses TRBV7-2 and TRBJ2-7; D is uncertain. The V gene's germline CDR1 is SGHTA and CDR2 FQGNSA. V lost 5 bases, J lost 0 bases, and 14 bases lay in between. This CDR3 has 15 amino acids. The CDR3: CASSDAFTASYEQYF. In nucleotides, the CDR3 is TGTGCCAGCAGCGACGCGTTTACGGCCTCCTACGAGCAGTACTTC.

This clonotype was found many times. V usage is TRBV5-1 and J usage is TRBJ2-1; D unresolved. The V end was cut by 0 bases, the J end by 6 bases, with 16 bases between. Germline CDR1 reads SGHRS; CDR2 reads YFSETQ. There are 16 residues in the CDR3. CDR3 residues: CASSLDGVAGRNEQFF. The CDR3 DNA sequence: TGCGCCAGCAGCTTGGATGGTGTGGCAGGCCGCAATGAGCAGTTCTTC. The variable domain in full, with the rest retrieved from reference TRBV5-1 and TRBJ2-1, is KAGVTQTPRYLIKTRGQQVTLSCSPISGHRSVSWYQQTPGQGLQFLFEYFSETQRNKGNFPGRFSGRQFSNSRSEMNVSTLELGDSALYLCASSLDGVAGRNEQFFGPGTRLTVL.

This clonotype was seen ten or more times. The chain combines TRBV28 with TRBJ2-1; 7 bases are a match to TRBD2. The CDR3 length is 17 residues. Unmatched junction bases numbered 14, after V lost 2 bases and J lost 7 bases. From germline, CDR1 is MDHEN and CDR2 SYDVKM. CDR3 DNA sequence: TGTGCCAGCAGTTTAGGGAGCGGGATGGGCTCGCGGAATGAGCAGTTCTTC. Protein: CASSLGSGMGSRNEQFF.

The chain employs TRBV29-1 and TRBJ2-5; tentative D call: TRBD1 (5 bases). Germline loops: CDR1 SQVTM, CDR2 ANQGSEA. The V end lost 1 base, the J end lost 2 bases, and 11 bases lay between the germline ends. There are 14 residues in the CDR3. The CDR3 loop is CSVEGGRGQETQYF. In DNA form, the CDR3 reads TGCAGCGTTGAAGGTGGTAGGGGACAAGAGACCCAGTACTTC.

This clonotype was seen a few times. The V call is TRBV2, the J call TRBJ2-7; no firm D call. This CDR3 spans 14 amino acids. Germline CDR1 is SNHLY and CDR2 is FYNNEI. Trimming took off 1 base at V and 6 bases at J, with 13 bases between the two ends. Here the CDR3 DNA reads TGTGCCAGCAGTGAAGGAGAAAAGGGCGGCGAGCAGTACTTC. This gives the protein CASSEGEKGGEQYF.

This clonotype was detected ten times or more. The chain is built from TRBV5-8 and TRBJ2-5, with D uncertain. The ends were cut back, 1 base at V and 3 bases at J, with 7 bases in the middle. This CDR3 contains 13 residues. CDR1 and CDR2 from the germline V gene are SGHTS and YDEGEE. CDR3 nucleotides: TGTGCCAGCAGCTTGTGGGGTGAAGAGACCCAGTACTTC. Translation gives CASSLWGEETQYF. Drawing the rest from reference TRBV5-8 and TRBJ2-5, the complete variable domain is EAGVTQSPTHLIKTRGQQATLRCSPISGHTSVYWYQQALGLGLQFLLWYDEGEERNRGNFPPRFSGRQFPNYSSELNVNALELEDSALYLCASSLWGEETQYFGPGTRLLVL.

This clonotype has more than one count but fewer than ten. The chain recombines TRBV19 with TRBJ2-7; D is tentatively TRBD1 or TRBD2 (6 bases each). Germline V lookup: CDR1 LNHDA, CDR2 SQIVND (reference sequence). The CDR3 sequence is 13 residues long. V was cut by 1 base and J by 7 bases, with 11 bases left in between. The CDR3 bases are TGTGCCAGTAGTATAGCGGGGGCTATTGAGCAGTACTTC. Amino acid sequence: CASSIAGAIEQYF.

The table lists this clonotype with many counts. One junction end does not reproduce the germline sequence, and a read error may be involved. The genes are TRBV11-3 and TRBJ2-1, with D unclear. The CDR3 is made up of 16 amino acids. Germline V gene data show CDR1 as SGHNT and CDR2 as YENEEA. CDR3 loop: CASILDTFRPYNEQFF. The CDR3 nucleotides read TGTGCCAGCATCTTAGATACGTTCCGGCCCTACAATGAGCAGTTCTTC.

The V gene is TRBV11-2, the J gene TRBJ2-2, with D hard to call. V was clipped by 4 bases and J by 2 bases, with 8 bases between them. This CDR3 has 14 residues. Germline CDR1 is SGHAT and CDR2 is FQNNGV. CDR3 nucleotides: TGTGCCAGCAGCTCCCTTTCTAACACCGGGGAGCTGTTTTTT. Translated: CASSSLSNTGELFF.

This clonotype was counted only a few times. This chain links TRBV7-3 with TRBJ2-2, with 9 nucleotides matching TRBD1. The trim removed 5 bases at V and 3 bases at J, leaving 7 bases unmatched. Looked up from germline, CDR1 is SGHTA and CDR2 is FQGTGA. The CDR3 is 16 amino acids. Written as DNA, the CDR3 is TGTGCCAGCAGCCCAGACAGGGGGAAAGACACCGGGGAGCTGTTTTTT. Protein: CASSPDRGKDTGELFF.

The rearrangement joins TRBV30 to TRBJ1-6; D call uncertain. CDR1 is GTSNPN, CDR2 SVGIG, per germline (reference sequence). This CDR3 is 17 amino acids long. V lost 4 bases and J 9 bases, leaving 25 bases between the germline ends. The CDR3: CAWMLGGGPMGASPLHF. CDR3 DNA: TGTGCCTGGATGTTGGGCGGTGGCCCAATGGGAGCTTCACCCCTCCACTTT.